This passage covers 2 T cell receptor beta chains from one sample sequenced in a study of blood T cell repertoires in COVID-19. Here immunoSEQ multiplex PCR was the method, and the copy in TCRdb shows in-frame clones only, minus some. The sample includes about 100,000 clones, around four fifths of them seen just once. The sequencing sample was made of peripheral blood. The source of these receptors is a man aged 65-85 years with active or convalescent COVID-19.

This clone came up a few times. The chain links TRBV29-1 to TRBJ2-1; 9 nucleotides agree with TRBD1. Germline lookup yields CDR1 SQVTM and CDR2 ANQGSEA. There are 15 residues in the CDR3. V shed 2 bases and J 8 bases; nucleotides not matched to a gene: 10. The CDR3, as DNA: TGCAGCGTTGAATATGGGACAGGGTCGTTGGATGAGCAGTTCTTC. Its translation is CSVEYGTGSLDEQFF.

This clone has just one count. CDR3 DNA: TGTGCCAGCAGTGACGGGAGGACCGACAGGCAGTACTTC. Encoded protein: CASSDGRTDRQYF. The chain is built from TRBV2 and TRBJ2-7; 7 positions agree with TRBD2. Trimming removed 3 bases from V and 9 bases from J; junction bases left unmatched: 8. From germline, CDR1 is SNHLY and CDR2 FYNNEI. The CDR3 runs to 13 residues. The variable domain in full, completed from reference TRBV2 and TRBJ2-7, reads EPEVTQTPSHQVTQMGQEVILRCVPISNHLYFYWYRQILGQKVEFLVSFYNNEISEKSEIFDDQFSVERPDGSNFTLKIRSTKLEDSAMYFCASSDGRTDRQYFGPGTRLTVT.